This entry lists 6 T cell receptor beta chains sequenced from one sample in a study of blood T cell repertoires in COVID-19. Assay used: immunoSEQ multiplex PCR; TCRdb lists only in-frame clones, some missing. The data contain approximately 300,000 clones, approximately 90% of them singletons. Sequenced sample: peripheral blood. All receptors derive from a woman between 40 and 50 years old with acute or convalescent COVID-19.

This clone occurred a few times. The rearrangement links TRBV6-5 to TRBJ1-5; D may be TRBD1 (6 bases). CDR3 length: 14 residues. V was clipped by 4 bases and J by 7 bases, with 14 bases between them. The germline V gene encodes CDR1 MNHEY and CDR2 SVGAGI. Written as DNA, the CDR3 is TGTGCCAGCAGTTCCACAGGGCGAGGACAGCCCCAGCATTTT. The encoded protein is CASSSTGRGQPQHF.

The V call is TRBV5-5, the J call TRBJ2-4, with TRBD2 as a possible D gene (6 bases). The CDR3 length is 18 residues. Trimming stripped 3 bases from V and 0 bases from J, with 19 bases between. CDR1 SGHKS and CDR2 YYEKEE come from the germline V gene (reference sequence). The CDR3 DNA follows: TGTGCCAGCAGCTCGGACCACGGCGGGGCCCGAGCCAAAAACATTCAGTACTTC. It codes for CASSSDHGGARAKNIQYF.

Written as DNA, the CDR3 is TGTGCCAGCAGCCAAAGGATACAGCTACAGCCCCAGCATTTT. Protein product: CASSQRIQLQPQHF. The gene calls are TRBV3-1 (or the pseudogene TRBV3-2) and TRBJ1-5; D not certain. The CDR3 totals 14 residues. Trimming removed 2 bases at V and 7 bases at J, with 12 bases between. CDR1 and CDR2 (germline): LGHDT, YNNKEL (reference sequence).

The gene calls are TRBV28 and TRBJ1-4; a weak D match, TRBD1 (5 bases). Trimming stripped 6 bases from V and 7 bases from J, with 21 bases between. This CDR3 is 16 amino acids long. In germline, CDR1 is MDHEN, CDR2 SYDVKM. CDR3 DNA: TGTGCCAGCAGCCTAGCGGGGACTTCTCAGGGTGAAAAACTGTTTTTT. Protein sequence: CASSLAGTSQGEKLFF.

The V call is TRBV11-2, the J call TRBJ2-1; 10 positions match TRBD1. After removal of 5 bases from V and 7 bases from J, the junction contained 5 bases not matched to a gene. Germline V lookup: CDR1 SGHAT, CDR2 FQNNGV. The CDR3 spans 14 residues. The CDR3 nucleotides read TGTGCCAGCAGCGACCGACAGGGGGCGAATGAGCAGTTCTTC. Encoded protein: CASSDRQGANEQFF. Looking up the rest from reference TRBV11-2 and TRBJ2-1 gives the full variable domain: EAGVAQSPRYKIIEKRQSVAFWCNPISGHATLYWYQQILGQGPKLLIQFQNNGVVDDSQLPKDRFSAERLKGVDSTLKIQPAKLEDSAVYLCASSDRQGANEQFFGPGTRLTVL.

This rearrangement joins TRBV29-1 to TRBJ1-1; the D is unclear. Deletions cut 7 bases from V and 0 bases from J, with 15 bases between. This CDR3 comprises 14 residues. In germline, CDR1 is SQVTM, CDR2 ANQGSEA. Written as DNA, the CDR3 is TGCAGCGCACGGGTGGTGGAGATGAACACTGAAGCTTTCTTT. It translates to CSARVVEMNTEAFF. Complete variable domain (other parts from reference TRBV29-1 and TRBJ1-1): SAVISQKPSRDICQRGTSLTIQCQVDSQVTMMFWYRQQPGQSLTLIATANQGSEATYESGFVIDKFPISRPNLTFSTLTVSNMSPEDSSIYLCSARVVEMNTEAFFGQGTRLTVV.